What follows is one T cell receptor beta chain and its context. One end of the junction is discordant with germline, which a read error may explain. This record belongs to a study of prognosis after radiotherapy for stage I lung cancer. Study-wide background: Patients with newly diagnosed primary stage I lung tumors numbered fourteen, with 4 or 5 others having oligometastatic NSCLC after surgical resection of the primary tumor. Tumors were squamous cell carcinoma in roughly 7 patients and adenocarcinoma in some 13.

Two-round multiplex PCR amplified TCR beta CDR3 from genomic DNA. Round one of PCR was performed, and it used primers specific to each TRBV and TRBJ gene. TCRdb reprocessed the multiplex PCR reads via MiXCR and lists one record per CDR3 protein. The data show about 22,000 distinct CDR3 sequences, with 35% to 45% seen just once and around 60% held by the top ten. This CDR3 has 13 residues. The germline gives CDR1 MNHEY, CDR2 SMNVEV (reference sequence). The sequence was collected from a donor at least 50 years old with non-small cell lung cancer. This rearrangement joins TRBV27 to TRBJ1-6; no reliable D call. The sequenced sample was PBMCs, obtained before or after stereotactic body radiation therapy (not recorded which). CDR3 coding DNA: TGTTCCAGCAGACGGTGGTGGGATTCACCCCTCCACTTT. This codes for CSSRRWWDSPLHF.